This is a list of T cell receptor beta chains from one sample in a study of T cell repertoires in cytomegalovirus infection. TCRdb re-derived calls from the reads in MiXCR, one entry per CDR3 protein. This sample carries 600,000 to 700,000 distinct CDR3 sequences, approximately 33% of them seen once, and the ten largest clones take roughly 18%. No cognate antigen is known for these TCRs. The sample consisted of cultured PBMCs, taken from culture after CMV antigen stimulation. These receptors were obtained from a human donor in good health (CMV status not recorded). Some clones in this sample may be carry-over from other donors' samples. The CDR3 runs from the conserved cysteine through the conserved F or W. The order of the fields is V gene, clone size, CDR3 protein. Rows give clone size only sometimes, using once, few, many, or a class for an expanded clone.

V gene: TRBV7-6; clone size: -; CDR3 protein: CASSTSGNEQFF
V gene: TRBV7-4; clone size: -; CDR3 protein: CASSLKHIRGYTEAFF
V gene: TRBV11-2; clone size: few; CDR3 protein: CASSPQRVAGELFF
V gene: TRBV5-4; clone size: -; CDR3 protein: CASSHGLAGLETQYF
V gene: TRBV4-2; clone size: -; CDR3 protein: CASSYSGTDNEQFF
V gene: TRBV7-8; clone size: few; CDR3 protein: CASYGGWVGTQYF
V gene: TRBV7-6; clone size: -; CDR3 protein: CASGDGRSAGELFF
V gene: TRBV12-3/TRBV12-4; clone size: few; CDR3 protein: CASSPSGITYNEQFF
V gene: TRBV28; clone size: few; CDR3 protein: CASGQWTKNTEAFF
V gene: TRBV7-2; clone size: -; CDR3 protein: CASSLNPGAYEQYF
V gene: TRBV12-3/TRBV12-4; clone size: -; CDR3 protein: CASGPGYDIYF
V gene: TRBV7-9; clone size: many; CDR3 protein: CASSLDPTRLAGKETQYF
V gene: TRBV2; clone size: -; CDR3 protein: CASSPRGRSVVAEAFF
V gene: TRBV19; clone size: -; CDR3 protein: CASSIRGNSNQPQHF
V gene: TRBV19; clone size: many; CDR3 protein: CASRTPSTDTQYF
V gene: TRBV5-1; clone size: few; CDR3 protein: CASSPEGGTGELFF
V gene: TRBV4-3; clone size: few; CDR3 protein: CASSQVLAGGYEQYF
V gene: TRBV6-2/TRBV6-3; clone size: -; CDR3 protein: CASSYSGLAGPYEQYF
V gene: TRBV24-1; clone size: -; CDR3 protein: CATSGTGGNTQYF
V gene: TRBV11-2; clone size: -; CDR3 protein: CASSLGGTGARYEQYF
V gene: TRBV6-5; clone size: many; CDR3 protein: CASSYQSSSYNEQFF
V gene: TRBV10-3; clone size: -; CDR3 protein: CAVSLGHSPLHF
V gene: TRBV4-2; clone size: -; CDR3 protein: CASSQIPIPGTEGDQPQHF
V gene: TRBV7-2; clone size: -; CDR3 protein: CASSSAVQQYF
V gene: TRBV7-6; clone size: few; CDR3 protein: CASRNDPNTGELFF
V gene: TRBV20-1; clone size: -; CDR3 protein: CSARGSSYEQYF
V gene: TRBV28; clone size: -; CDR3 protein: CASTGASGSYEQYF
V gene: TRBV10-3; clone size: -; CDR3 protein: CATQGTDTYEQYF
V gene: TRBV27; clone size: -; CDR3 protein: CASSLRSRSAVEVYEQYF
V gene: TRBV5-1; clone size: -; CDR3 protein: CASSETTGQETQYF
V gene: TRBV28; clone size: few; CDR3 protein: CATTGTGVNQPQHF
V gene: TRBV18; clone size: few; CDR3 protein: CASSPPDSGTDTQYF
V gene: TRBV6-1; clone size: -; CDR3 protein: CASSEWRGGGTEAFF
V gene: TRBV12-3/TRBV12-4; clone size: few; CDR3 protein: CASSPHPPSYNEQFF
V gene: TRBV12-3/TRBV12-4; clone size: -; CDR3 protein: CASSDKFLGNEQFF
V gene: TRBV7-6; clone size: few; CDR3 protein: CASSLELDSTGGKLFF
V gene: TRBV7-8; clone size: few; CDR3 protein: CASSLPGLGETQYF
V gene: TRBV4-1; clone size: -; CDR3 protein: CASSQEGLVNQPQHF
V gene: TRBV7-9; clone size: -; CDR3 protein: CASSLGQGSDNEQFF
V gene: TRBV6-2/TRBV6-3; clone size: -; CDR3 protein: CASSYPTGPLGQETQYF
V gene: TRBV10-3; clone size: -; CDR3 protein: CAISERSGVLESNSPLHF
V gene: TRBV19; clone size: many; CDR3 protein: CASTEDREYQPQHF
V gene: TRBV28; clone size: -; CDR3 protein: CASSPGQNLASLQQYF
V gene: TRBV15; clone size: once; CDR3 protein: CATSRVDYTGELFF
V gene: TRBV20-1; clone size: -; CDR3 protein: CSARDLKDSSSQPQHF
V gene: TRBV7-6; clone size: few; CDR3 protein: CASSFTSGPLVPQYF
V gene: TRBV6-1; clone size: -; CDR3 protein: CATQDRTWNSPLHF
V gene: TRBV5-1; clone size: -; CDR3 protein: CASSVEGLNSPLHF
V gene: TRBV5-4; clone size: -; CDR3 protein: CASSWGRGLTYNEQFF